This TCR beta chain was captured by sequencing in a study of T cells in Graves' hyperthyroidism and ophthalmopathy. Overall study context: Pretreatment peripheral blood was obtained at initial diagnosis. General observations from the study: Peripheral blood also featured most of the thyroid clonotypes expanded above 0.001.

V dropped 6 bases and J dropped 5; count of bases not matched to a gene: 9. The CDR3 consists of 13 residues. Germline values: CDR1 DFQATT, CDR2 SNEGSKA (reference sequence). This clonotype was found a few times. Antigen unknown. RNA transcripts provided the source from which TCR beta CDR3 regions were amplified. Using the HTBI primer set, a first-round RT-PCR was run on the TCR CDR3. MiXCR, applied by TCRdb to the multiplex PCR reads, yields one record per CDR3 protein. Of hundreds of thousands of distinct CDR3 sequences in the sample, about 17% were seen once. Calling Graves' hyperthyroidism stable meant ophthalmopathy did not progress within 18 months. Orbital computed tomography, thyroid ultrasound, serum thyroxine and TRAb, and clinical symptoms together informed the diagnoses.

Source material: blood. The rearrangement joins TRBV20-1 to TRBJ2-5; 7 bases are a match to TRBD2. The clonotype was recovered from a man in his forties or fifties with Graves' hyperthyroidism. The CDR3 region has the DNA TGCAGTGCCGCGGACCGACTAGCTGAGACCCAGTACTTC. Translation: CSAADRLAETQYF.